This TCR beta chain was found in a study of regulatory T cells in long-lasting Graves disease. Study results and limitations: Exclusively peripheral blood, rather than thyroid tissue, was studied. Comparison showed that persistent patients shared more public clonotypes (about 3,000) than new patients (roughly 970). Favoring TRBV28, TRBJ1-2 and TRBJ2-5 was a feature seen in persistent disease.

This clonotype was observed at least ten times. Antigen specificity is unknown. Time point in this sample: persistent/refractory GD, antithyroid drugs over 5 years with positive TRAb. PBMC RNA was the source of the TCR library. Library construction for TCR beta used iRepertoire HTBI primers and Arm-PCR of CDR3 regions. MiXCR, run by TCRdb on the multiplex PCR reads, gives a single entry per CDR3 protein. The sample shows around 340,000 distinct CDR3 sequences, around a fifth of them seen only once. The junction had 7 bases not matched to a gene; V was cut back by 1 base and J by 8 bases. CDR1 SEHNR and CDR2 FQNEAQ come from the germline V gene (reference sequence). This CDR3 has 14 amino acids.

Sequencing was performed on peripheral blood mononuclear cells (PBMCs), taken when the disease was refractory, from a patient treated with antithyroid drugs. The clonotype comes from a female donor with Graves disease. This chain uses TRBV7-9 with TRBJ1-2, with 7 bases lining up with TRBD1. The CDR3 DNA reads TGTGCCAGCAGCTTAGGAGGGGGCGCTTTCGGCTACACCTTC. Amino acid sequence: CASSLGGGAFGYTF.